These 23 T cell receptor beta chains came from one sample sequenced in a study of T cells in Graves' hyperthyroidism and ophthalmopathy. TCR beta CDR3 sequences were amplified from RNA transcripts. The TCR CDR3 was amplified in a first-round RT-PCR using the HTBI primer set. TCRdb redid the calling of the multiplex PCR reads with MiXCR, one entry per CDR3 protein. The sample shows about 420,000 distinct CDR3 sequences, approximately 15% of them seen only once. The specimen was blood. These receptors all stem from a woman under 30 with Graves' hyperthyroidism.

This clonotype was seen ten or more times. The gene calls are TRBV7-9 and TRBJ2-3; D not certain. Between the trimmed V and J ends, which lost 6 bases and 1 base, there was a span of 8 bases. The CDR3 loop spans 13 amino acids. CDR1 and CDR2 from the germline V gene are SEHNR and FQNEAQ (reference sequence). The chain's CDR3 is CASRSFRTDTQYF. The DNA for the CDR3 is TGTGCCAGCAGGTCCTTCCGCACAGATACGCAGTATTTT.

Comments on this clonotype: Being one base from a much bigger clone, this may be a read error. The chain employs TRBV5-5 and TRBJ1-2; D might be TRBD1 (5 bases). Germline values: CDR1 SGHKS, CDR2 YYEKEE (reference sequence). CDR3 length: 14 residues. CDR3 sequence (DNA): TGTGCCAGCAGCGAAGGGACCTTTAACTATGACTACACCTTC. It is translated as CASSEGTFNYDYTF.

The J gene is TRBJ2-2, the V gene TRBV7-9, with no clear D. Germline V gene data show CDR1 as SEHNR and CDR2 as FQNEAQ (reference sequence). The V end lost 5 bases, the J end lost 1 base, and 11 bases lay between the germline ends. This CDR3 spans 15 amino acids. This CDR3 is CASSRSAGNTGELFF. CDR3 bases: TGTGCCAGCAGCCGATCGGCAGGGAACACCGGGGAGCTGTTTTTT.

This clonotype was counted many times. This chain uses TRBV10-3 with TRBJ1-1; 7 bases align to TRBD1. Per germline, CDR1 ENHRY and CDR2 SYGVKD. Trimming removed 5 bases from V and 8 bases from J; junction bases left unmatched: 11. This CDR3 is built from 14 residues. DNA of the CDR3: TGTGCCATCAGTCAGGGGGATCTTGACTGGGAAGCTTTCTTT. This codes for CAISQGDLDWEAFF.

This clonotype was counted ten times or more. The V and J genes are TRBV5-1 and TRBJ2-5; D call uncertain. Germline CDR1 SGHRS, CDR2 YFSETQ. CDR3 length equals 14 residues. The V end lost 5 bases, the J end lost 3 bases, and 14 bases lay between the germline ends. CDR3 loop: CASRFNSMEETQYF. Written as DNA, the CDR3 is TGCGCCAGCAGATTCAACTCTATGGAAGAGACCCAGTACTTC.

The gene calls are TRBV28 and TRBJ2-7; D uncertain. CDR1 is MDHEN, CDR2 SYDVKM, per germline. The V gene lost 6 bases and the J gene lost 7 bases, with 10 bases spanning the gap. This CDR3 spans 11 amino acids. The CDR3 protein is CASSTLWEQYF. Written as DNA, the CDR3 is TGTGCCAGCAGCACTCTTTGGGAGCAGTACTTC.

This clonotype was detected many times. The chain is built from TRBV5-8 and TRBJ2-5; 9 bases line up with TRBD1. This CDR3 spans 13 amino acids. The V gene's germline CDR1 is SGHTS and CDR2 YDEGEE. The junction had 2 bases not matched to a gene; V was cut back by 4 bases and J by 4 bases. The CDR3 loop is CASSKDRGETQYF. For the CDR3, the DNA is TGTGCCAGCAGCAAGGACAGGGGAGAGACCCAGTACTTC.

This clonotype was seen ten or more times. The V call is TRBV28, the J call TRBJ1-5, with TRBD1 matching over 7 bases. Trimming at V came to 8 bases and at J to 4 bases, leaving 14 bases not matched to a gene. CDR3 length equals 16 residues. Germline assignment: CDR1 MDHEN and CDR2 SYDVKM. The CDR3 is CASSPGETGINQPQHF. The CDR3 DNA sequence: TGTGCCAGCTCACCAGGCGAGACAGGGATTAATCAGCCCCAGCATTTT.

This clonotype has ten or more counts. The V call is TRBV6-1, the J call TRBJ2-2, with D possibly matching TRBD1 (8 bases). CDR1 is MNHNS and CDR2 is SASEGT in the germline V gene. V dropped 10 bases and J dropped 3 bases, with 18 bases sitting between them. This CDR3 spans 15 amino acids. CDR3 region: CATSGQGGDTGELFF. For the CDR3, the DNA is TGTGCCACCTCCGGACAGGGAGGGGACACCGGGGAGCTGTTTTTT.

A remark on this clonotype: A clone one base away is much larger, so this may be a read error. This chain uses TRBV4-1 with TRBJ2-5; TRBD2 might be the D (5 bases). The germline gives CDR1 MGHRA, CDR2 YSYEKL. The CDR3 runs to 13 residues. The CDR3 nucleotides are TGCGCCAGCAGCCAAGGGACTCAAGAGACCCAGTGCTTC. Its protein is CASSQGTQETQCF.

This clonotype was seen many times. The chain uses TRBV12-3 or TRBV12-4 and TRBJ2-3; possibly TRBD1 or TRBD2 for D (5 bases each). V lost 3 bases and J 2 bases, leaving 9 bases between the germline ends. This CDR3 contains 14 residues. CDR3 nucleotide sequence: TGTGCCAGCAGTTTTCACGGGGCCACAGATACGCAGTATTTT. It codes for CASSFHGATDTQYF.

This clonotype has ten or more counts. This chain uses TRBV20-1 with TRBJ2-1, with no clear D. The CDR3 consists of 16 residues. The V gene lost 2 bases and the J gene lost 5 bases, with 19 bases spanning the gap. Germline lookup yields CDR1 DFQATT and CDR2 SNEGSKA (reference sequence). CDR3 in DNA: TGCAGTGCTAGAAACCTCCTAGTGAGTTTAGACAATGAGCAGTTCTTC. It yields the protein CSARNLLVSLDNEQFF.

At least ten counts were recorded for this clonotype. The chain recombines TRBV2 with TRBJ2-2; 10 bases are shared with TRBD2. CDR3 length equals 17 residues. V dropped 4 bases and J dropped 7; count of bases not matched to a gene: 12. The germline V gene has CDR1 SNHLY and CDR2 FYNNEI. CDR3 in amino acids: CASSAPASGRGVGELFF. CDR3 coding DNA: TGTGCCAGCAGTGCCCCAGCTAGCGGGAGAGGTGTCGGGGAGCTGTTTTTT.

This clonotype was detected many times. The CDR3 is CSARDRRDPSYEQYF. In DNA, the CDR3 is TGCAGTGCTAGAGATCGGCGGGACCCCTCCTACGAGCAGTACTTC. This chain connects TRBV20-1 to TRBJ2-7; D is perhaps TRBD2 (6 bases). Germline values: CDR1 DFQATT, CDR2 SNEGSKA (reference sequence). Trimming stripped 0 bases from V and 0 bases from J, with 12 bases between. CDR3 length: 15 amino acids.

This clonotype was picked up many times. The chain combines TRBV18 with TRBJ1-1; TRBD1 is a possible D gene (6 bases). The CDR3 runs to 15 residues. The V and J ends lost 4 bases and 0 bases respectively, with 12 bases between them. Germline V lookup: CDR1 KGHSH, CDR2 LQKENI. The CDR3 protein is CASSRTGTLNTEAFF. The DNA of the CDR3 is TGTGCCAGCTCACGCACCGGGACACTGAACACTGAAGCTTTCTTT.

The table lists this clonotype with many counts. The V call is TRBV18, the J call TRBJ2-4; TRBD1 might be the D (8 bases). The CDR3 length is 15 residues. The germline gives CDR1 KGHSH, CDR2 LQKENI. V lost 0 bases to trimming and J lost 10 bases, with 16 bases between them. The CDR3: CASSPPAGQGGIQYF. CDR3 DNA sequence: TGTGCCAGCTCACCACCTGCCGGACAGGGAGGGATTCAGTACTTC.

J is TRBJ1-5 and V is TRBV6-5; the D gene is possibly TRBD1 (5 bases). V was trimmed by 4 bases and J by 4 bases, leaving 14 bases between them. The CDR3 covers 15 residues. Germline CDR1 is MNHEY and CDR2 is SVGAGI. In DNA, the CDR3 is TGTGCCAGCAGTTCAGGGATCGGGTTAAATCAGCCCCAGCATTTT. Protein: CASSSGIGLNQPQHF.

The chain employs TRBV28 and TRBJ1-6, with D unresolved. With 3 bases removed from V and 5 bases from J, the gap between germline ends came to 8 bases. The germline V gene encodes CDR1 MDHEN and CDR2 SYDVKM. This CDR3 is 14 amino acids long. The CDR3 DNA follows: TGTGCCAGCAGTTTCGTACGGCATAATTCACCCCTCCACTTT. As protein: CASSFVRHNSPLHF. Variable domain in full (rest from reference TRBV28 and TRBJ1-6): DVKVTQSSRYLVKRTGEKVFLECVQDMDHENMFWYRQDPGLGLRLIYFSYDVKMKEKGDIPEGYSVSREKKERFSLILESASTNQTSMYLCASSFVRHNSPLHFGNGTRLTVT.

This clonotype came up many times. The gene calls are TRBV12-3 or TRBV12-4 and TRBJ2-5; the D gene could be TRBD1 or TRBD2 (7 bases each). Deletions cut 5 bases from V and 3 bases from J, with 19 bases between. There are 16 residues in the CDR3. CDR3 protein: CASSGGGRGWKETQYF. As DNA, the CDR3 is TGTGCCAGCAGTGGGGGGGGCAGGGGGTGGAAAGAGACCCAGTACTTC.

This clonotype has a count of ten or more. The CDR3 loop is CASSFRGRANEKLFF. The CDR3 DNA sequence: TGTGCCAGCAGCTTCAGGGGGAGGGCTAATGAAAAACTGTTTTTT. V and J are TRBV13 and TRBJ1-4, with TRBD1 matching over 7 bases. V lost 3 bases and J lost 3; bases outside the gene matches: 4. Germline assignment: CDR1 PRHDT and CDR2 FYEKMQ (reference sequence). The CDR3 has 15 amino acids.

The J gene is TRBJ1-1, the V gene TRBV27; D is possibly TRBD1 (6 bases). The V and J ends lost 8 bases and 5 bases respectively, with 9 bases between them. CDR3 size: 11 residues. Germline CDR1 is MNHEY and CDR2 is SMNVEV (reference sequence). In DNA, the CDR3 is TGTGCCAGCGCTCAGGGGACTGAAGCTTTCTTT. Translating gives CASAQGTEAFF.

V usage is TRBV3-1 and J usage is TRBJ2-3, with 14 bases that match TRBD2. V dropped 4 bases and J dropped 5; count of bases not matched to a gene: 2. The CDR3 sequence is 15 residues long. CDR1 is LGHDT, CDR2 YNNKEL, per germline (reference sequence). CDR3 DNA sequence: TGTGCCAGCAGCCGGGGGACTAGCGGGAGAGATACGCAGTATTTT. This translates into CASSRGTSGRDTQYF.

This clonotype appeared many times. The chain carries TRBV12-3 or TRBV12-4 and TRBJ2-5; D is possibly TRBD1 (6 bases). The CDR3 runs to 14 residues. V was shortened by 5 bases and J by 1 base, with 11 bases between the two germline ends. The CDR3, as DNA: TGTGCCAGCAGTCACGGGACAATCCAAGAGACCCAGTACTTC. This encodes CASSHGTIQETQYF.